The 27 T cell receptor beta chains reported below all come from one sample, sequenced in a study of CXCR3 chemokines and chemotherapy response in bladder cancer. TCRdb re-derived calls from the PCR reads in MiXCR, one entry per CDR3 protein. Among several thousand distinct CDR3 sequences, 25% to 30% were seen once, and the ten largest hold roughly an eighth. Collection of the sample occurred from a patient whose treatment included neoadjuvant chemotherapy. Receptors were obtained from a human donor with bladder cancer that did not respond to neoadjuvant chemotherapy.

Sample share makes this clonotype medium-sized (0.01 to 0.1%). The gene calls are TRBV6-1 and TRBJ1-5, with 9 bases aligning to TRBD1. Germline assignment: CDR1 MNHNS and CDR2 SASEGT. The length of the CDR3 is 14 residues. Germline trimming cut 7 bases from V and 6 bases from J; bases unmatched to any gene: 7. CDR3 loop: CASTWTGAAQPQHF. For the CDR3, the DNA is TGTGCCAGCACCTGGACAGGGGCAGCTCAGCCCCAGCATTTT.

This clonotype qualifies as medium-sized (0.01 to 0.1%). The rearrangement joins TRBV7-2 to TRBJ2-3, with 15 bases matching TRBD2. V trimming: 5 bases; J trimming: 13 bases; junction bases outside the gene matches: 10. The CDR3 extends over 15 amino acids. Germline lookup yields CDR1 SGHTA and CDR2 FQGNSA. Here the CDR3 DNA reads TGTGCCAGCAGCCTAGGGACTAGCGGGGGGAGGGTGGAGTATTTT. Its translation: CASSLGTSGGRVEYF.

A single count supports this clonotype. This chain joins TRBV6-6 and TRBJ2-1, with 9 bases aligning to TRBD2. The V gene's germline CDR1 is MNHNY and CDR2 SVGAGI (reference sequence). V lost 4 bases to trimming and J lost 4 bases; unmatched junction nucleotides: 8. The CDR3 extends over 16 amino acids. The CDR3 spells CASSFPSAGGYNEQFF. In DNA form, the CDR3 reads TGTGCCAGCAGTTTCCCCTCAGCGGGGGGTTACAATGAGCAGTTCTTC.

Sample share makes this clonotype medium-sized. The chain combines TRBV15 with TRBJ1-1; D not certain. Germline V gene data show CDR1 as LNHNV and CDR2 as YYDKDF (reference sequence). The germline V and J ends were trimmed by 1 base and 2 bases, with 5 bases remaining between them. The CDR3 covers 13 residues. CDR3 in amino acids: CATSRGPNTEAFF. The CDR3 nucleotides are TGTGCCACCAGCAGAGGCCCAAACACTGAAGCTTTCTTT.

This clonotype was found many times. The V gene is TRBV20-1, the J gene TRBJ1-1; 7 nucleotides align to TRBD1. Trimming cost V 2 bases and J 4 bases; bases outside gene matches: 7. The CDR3 sequence is 14 residues long. The germline V gene encodes CDR1 DFQATT and CDR2 SNEGSKA (reference sequence). CDR3 region: CSARSTGAITEAFF. In DNA form, the CDR3 reads TGCAGTGCTAGATCCACAGGGGCGATCACTGAAGCTTTCTTT.

This clonotype was observed at least ten times. The J gene is TRBJ1-1, the V gene TRBV15; TRBD1 matches at 8 bases. This CDR3 spans 16 amino acids. The V gene end was trimmed by 0 bases and the J gene end by 4 bases; junction bases not matched to a gene: 7. Germline CDR1 is LNHNV and CDR2 is YYDKDF (reference sequence). The CDR3 is CATSRELQGVGTEAFF. The CDR3 DNA reads as TGTGCCACCAGCAGAGAATTACAGGGGGTGGGCACTGAAGCTTTCTTT.

This clonotype is medium-sized in the sample. This chain uses TRBV7-2 with TRBJ1-6; possible D gene TRBD1, 5 bases. Germline V CDR1 and CDR2: SGHTA, FQGNSA. The V end was cut by 2 bases, the J end by 4 bases, with 9 bases between. This CDR3 has 15 amino acids. The CDR3 coding sequence is TGTGCCAGCAGCTTACAAGGGGTATATAATTCACCCCTCCACTTT. This sequence encodes CASSLQGVYNSPLHF.

This clonotype counts as large. V and J are TRBV6-6 and TRBJ1-2; D remains unclear. Trimming removed 6 bases at V and 3 bases at J, with 5 bases between. CDR3 length equals 11 residues. Germline-derived CDR1 and CDR2 are MNHNY and SVGAGI (reference sequence). The CDR3 nucleotides are TGTGCCAGCAGGAGTGACTATGGCTACACCTTC. The encoded protein is CASRSDYGYTF.

The chain combines TRBV6-6 with TRBJ2-5, with TRBD1 as a possible D gene (5 bases). Trimming stripped 5 bases from V and 4 bases from J, with 17 bases between. Germline V gene sequence: CDR1 MNHNY, CDR2 SVGAGI (reference sequence). The CDR3 runs to 15 residues. As DNA, the CDR3 is TGTGCCAGCAGTGATCCGGCAGGGCCCGGAGAGACCCAGTACTTC. It specifies CASSDPAGPGETQYF.

This clonotype is labeled medium-sized. This chain uses TRBV7-2 with TRBJ2-5; TRBD2 matches 8 bases. With V trimmed by 7 bases and J by 7 bases, 11 bases remained unmatched. Germline V gene sequence: CDR1 SGHTA, CDR2 FQGNSA. The CDR3 loop spans 14 amino acids. CDR3 bases: TGTGCCAGCAACCCGGGGGGGAACTTTGGGACCCAGTACTTC. It encodes CASNPGGNFGTQYF.

With respect to this clonotype: A far larger clone differs by one base, so this is likely a read error. V and J are TRBV6-8 and TRBJ2-2; possibly TRBD1 or TRBD2 for D (5 bases each). The CDR3 is made up of 20 amino acids. Germline V gives CDR1 MNHGY, CDR2 SAAAGT. V was shortened by 2 bases and J by 0 bases, with 22 bases between the two germline ends. CDR3 in amino acids: CASSYAGPLVGVANTGELFF. The DNA of the CDR3 is TGTGCCAGCAGTTACGCCGGGCCACTAGTGGGGGTCGCGAACACCGGGGAGCTGTTTTTT.

This clonotype appeared once. This is likely an artifact of a read error, given a far larger clone one base away. V and J are TRBV6-2 or TRBV6-3 and TRBJ1-6, with D possibly matching TRBD1 (6 bases). Germline values: CDR1 MNHEY, CDR2 SVGEGT. The CDR3 covers 15 residues. Trimming pared 6 bases from V and 7 bases from J, leaving 16 bases between. The CDR3 DNA follows: TGTGCCAGCAGCTTGCCCCAGGGGACAAATTCACCCCTCCACTTT. It specifies CASSLPQGTNSPLHF.

This clonotype was recorded at least ten times. The V call is TRBV18, the J call TRBJ2-3; D possibly corresponds to TRBD2 (6 bases). Germline lookup yields CDR1 KGHSH and CDR2 LQKENI. CDR3 length equals 15 residues. Trimming shortened V by 6 bases and J by 4 bases, and 17 bases separated the two germline ends. The CDR3 nucleotides are TGTGCCAGCTCCCCTAAGACGGGGGTGCCAGATACGCAGTATTTT. It yields the protein CASSPKTGVPDTQYF.

To note about this clonotype: This probably arose from a read error, given a far larger clone one base away. The V call is TRBV12-3 or TRBV12-4, the J call TRBJ1-2; D remains unclear. This CDR3 region has 13 residues. The CDR3 nucleotides read TGTACCAGCAGTTGGGCGGCAAACTATGGCTACACCTTC. It yields the protein CTSSWAANYGYTF.

Note on this clonotype: A far larger clone differs by one base, so this is likely a read error. The conserved final phenylalanine or tryptophan is absent from the CDR3, which likely points to a read error. This chain joins TRBV5-4 and TRBJ2-3, with TRBD2 matching 12 bases. CDR1 and CDR2 from the germline V gene are SGHNT and YYREEE (reference sequence). V shed 7 bases, J shed 2 bases, and the junction held 5 bases outside the gene matches. This CDR3 has 15 amino acids. CDR3: CASASGGAFTDTQYL. The CDR3 DNA sequence: TGTGCCAGCGCTAGCGGGGGGGCCTTCACAGATACGCAGTATCTT.

The table lists this clonotype with many counts. The gene calls are TRBV6-5 and TRBJ2-2, with D tentatively TRBD1 or TRBD2 (5 bases each). Per germline, CDR1 MNHEY and CDR2 SVGAGI. The CDR3 is made up of 18 amino acids. V was shortened by 4 bases and J by 0 bases, with 18 bases between the two germline ends. The CDR3 protein is CASSSLGTGKPNTGELFF. In nucleotides, the CDR3 is TGTGCCAGCAGTTCGCTAGGGACGGGCAAACCGAACACCGGGGAGCTGTTTTTT.

This clonotype showed up many times. The chain uses TRBV11-3 and TRBJ2-7; D is perhaps TRBD1 (6 bases). Trimming stripped 5 bases from V and 6 bases from J, with 26 bases between. The CDR3 extends over 17 amino acids. Germline CDR1 SGHNT, CDR2 YENEEA. The DNA for the CDR3 is TGTGCCAGCAGCACGGAGTCGACAGGCTTTAAATCTACCGAGCAGTACTTC. Its protein is CASSTESTGFKSTEQYF.

As for this clonotype: A far larger clone is only one base removed, so a read error is likely. The chain joins TRBV7-2 to TRBJ2-7; D is unclear. The germline V gene has CDR1 SGHTA and CDR2 FQGNSA. CDR3 length: 14 amino acids. V was clipped by 3 bases and J by 7 bases, with 16 bases between them. This CDR3 reads CASSFGPPLGEQYF. DNA for the CDR3: TGTGCCAGCAGCTTTGGACCTCCCCTGGGGGAGCAGTACTTC.

In this sample, this clonotype turned up many times. The chain joins TRBV4-1 to TRBJ2-2; D perhaps matches TRBD1 (5 bases). Trimming left V 1 base short and J 6 bases short, with 6 bases between. The germline CDR1 and CDR2 sequences are MGHRA and YSYEKL. The CDR3 spans 13 residues. The CDR3 bases are TGCGCCAGCAGCCAAGTAGGGGCCGGGGAGCTGTTTTTT. Translating it yields CASSQVGAGELFF.

With regard to this clonotype: Only one base separates this from a far larger clonotype, so it likely reflects a read error. This chain links TRBV6-6 with TRBJ2-2; 8 positions agree with TRBD1. Germline CDR1 is MNHNY and CDR2 is SVGAGI (reference sequence). V lost 6 bases and J lost 5; bases outside the gene matches: 8. The CDR3 extends over 15 amino acids. The CDR3 nucleotides read TGTGCCAGCAGGCCCGGACAGGGATGGACCGGGGAGCTGTTTTTT. Its translation is CASRPGQGWTGELFF.

This clonotype was seen repeatedly, ten times or more. The chain links TRBV20-1 to TRBJ2-3; 11 nucleotides align to TRBD2. Per germline, CDR1 DFQATT and CDR2 SNEGSKA (reference sequence). Trimming removed 4 bases from V and 8 bases from J; junction bases left unmatched: 11. The CDR3 loop spans 15 amino acids. Written as DNA, the CDR3 is TGCAGTGCTATACTAGCGGGGGCCCCAAGTGGTACGCAGTATTTT. It encodes CSAILAGAPSGTQYF.

A word on this clonotype: A far larger clone lies a single base away; this is likely a read error. The V gene is TRBV10-3, the J gene TRBJ2-7, with a tentative D call TRBD2 (6 bases). The V end lost 9 bases, the J end lost 7 bases, and 16 bases lay between the germline ends. The germline gives CDR1 ENHRY, CDR2 SYGVKD. The length of the CDR3 is 12 residues. CDR3 DNA: TGTGCCATGGGACTGGGAAACAATGAGCAGTACTTC. It specifies CAMGLGNNEQYF.

This clonotype came up many times. V usage is TRBV18 and J usage is TRBJ2-7; D unresolved. The CDR3 extends over 14 amino acids. The V and J ends lost 4 bases and 5 bases respectively, with 15 bases between them. The V gene's germline CDR1 is KGHSH and CDR2 LQKENI. The CDR3 DNA follows: TGTGCCAGCTCACAAACTACGGGCGGCGACGAGCAGTACTTC. This gives the protein CASSQTTGGDEQYF.

In this sample, this clonotype turned up many times. CDR3 in DNA: TGCAGTGCTAGGGGCCTGAGCCACCAAGAGACCCAGTACTTC. This codes for CSARGLSHQETQYF. This chain joins TRBV20-1 and TRBJ2-5; D unclear. V was cut by 3 bases and J by 0 bases, with 11 bases left in between. The CDR3 contains 14 residues. Germline values: CDR1 DFQATT, CDR2 SNEGSKA (reference sequence).

In this sample, this clonotype is large. DNA of the CDR3: TGTGCCAGTAGTATCTCAGGGGGCGGCGAAGCTTTCTTT. It specifies CASSISGGGEAFF. This rearrangement joins TRBV19 to TRBJ1-1; 8 positions agree with TRBD1. Germline CDR1 LNHDA, CDR2 SQIVND (reference sequence). CDR3 length: 13 residues. V lost 3 bases, J lost 8 bases, and 5 bases stayed unmatched.

This clonotype has at least ten counts. The chain employs TRBV20-1 and TRBJ2-1; 10 bases agree with TRBD2. CDR3 length equals 14 residues. Germline trimming cut 6 bases from V and 2 bases from J; bases unmatched to any gene: 4. Germline V gene data show CDR1 as DFQATT and CDR2 as SNEGSKA (reference sequence). CDR3 sequence reads: CSATLAGTYNEQFF. CDR3 bases: TGCAGTGCAACACTAGCGGGGACCTACAATGAGCAGTTCTTC.

V is TRBV6-2 or TRBV6-3 and J is TRBJ1-5, with 9 bases lining up with TRBD1. The CDR3 sequence is 16 residues long. Germline CDR1 is MNHEY and CDR2 is SVGEGT. V gave up 3 bases and J gave up 0 bases; unmatched junction bases: 3. The CDR3 loop reads CASSYRTGDSNQPQHF. As DNA, the CDR3 is TGTGCCAGCAGTTATCGGACAGGGGATAGCAATCAGCCCCAGCATTTT.